Here is one T cell receptor (beta chain) with its context. Its antigen remains unknown. This sample is drawn from a study of cytotoxic CD8 clonotypes in ibrutinib-treated CLL. Findings of the study overall: Increased clonality at ibrutinib response gave way to a return toward baseline at progression.

The sequencing depth, 1 in 200,000 to 1 in 1 million T cells, was the target. Clones were sequenced by immunoSEQ multiplex PCR, and TCRdb holds only the in-frame ones, with some missing. The data hold nearly 300,000 clones, with more than 70% observed a single time. The clonotype comes from a human donor with chronic lymphocytic leukemia. The source was PBMCs, collected at disease progression, from a patient treated with ibrutinib.

The CDR3 DNA sequence: TGCAGCGTTGAAGACACGATGGTATTACGGGGACAGCCGTGGTCACCCCTCCACTTT. Its protein is CSVEDTMVLRGQPWSPLHF. This chain uses TRBV29-1 with TRBJ1-6; 7 bases map to TRBD1. The CDR3 is 19 amino acids. The germline CDR1 and CDR2 sequences are SQVTM and ANQGSEA. With 0 bases clipped from V and 10 bases from J, the junction kept 21 bases outside the gene matches.